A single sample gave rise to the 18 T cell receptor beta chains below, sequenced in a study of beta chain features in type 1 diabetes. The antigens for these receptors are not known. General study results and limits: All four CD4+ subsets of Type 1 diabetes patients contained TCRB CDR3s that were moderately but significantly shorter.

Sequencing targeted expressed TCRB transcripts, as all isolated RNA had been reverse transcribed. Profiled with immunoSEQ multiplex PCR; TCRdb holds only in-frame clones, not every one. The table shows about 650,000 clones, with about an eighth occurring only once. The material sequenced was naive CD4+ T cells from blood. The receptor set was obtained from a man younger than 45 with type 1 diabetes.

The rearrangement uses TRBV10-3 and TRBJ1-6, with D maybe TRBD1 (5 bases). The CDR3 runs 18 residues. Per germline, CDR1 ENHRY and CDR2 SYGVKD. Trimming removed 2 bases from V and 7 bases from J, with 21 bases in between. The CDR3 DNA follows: TGTGCCATCAGTGAGGTAGGGGACTACCCTCAGAGGAATTCACCCCTCCACTTT. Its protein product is CAISEVGDYPQRNSPLHF.

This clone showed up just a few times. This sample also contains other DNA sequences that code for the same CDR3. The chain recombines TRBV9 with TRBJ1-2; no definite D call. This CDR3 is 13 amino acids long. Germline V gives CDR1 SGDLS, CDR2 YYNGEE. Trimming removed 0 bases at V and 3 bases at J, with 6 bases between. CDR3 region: CASSVGEDYGYTF. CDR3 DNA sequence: TGTGCCAGCAGCGTAGGTGAGGACTATGGCTACACCTTC. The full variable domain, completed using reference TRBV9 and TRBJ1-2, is DSGVTQTPKHLITATGQRVTLRCSPRSGDLSVYWYQQSLDQGLQFLIQYYNGEERAKGNILERFSAQQFPDLHSELNLSSLELGDSALYFCASSVGEDYGYTFGSGTRLTVV.

The chain's CDR3 is CASSVSGGAWETQYF. The DNA for the CDR3 is TGTGCCAGCAGTGTGAGCGGGGGGGCCTGGGAGACCCAGTACTTC. The chain links TRBV2 to TRBJ2-5; 10 bases fit TRBD2. Trimming removed 4 bases from V and 5 bases from J; junction bases left unmatched: 7. Germline-derived CDR1 and CDR2 are SNHLY and FYNNEI. The CDR3 loop spans 15 amino acids.

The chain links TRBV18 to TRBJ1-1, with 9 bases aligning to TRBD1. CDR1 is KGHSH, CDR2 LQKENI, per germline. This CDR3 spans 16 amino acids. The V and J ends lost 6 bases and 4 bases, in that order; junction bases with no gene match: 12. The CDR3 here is CASSTVDRGRGTEAFF. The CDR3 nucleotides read TGTGCCAGCTCCACCGTGGACAGGGGTCGGGGCACTGAAGCTTTCTTT.

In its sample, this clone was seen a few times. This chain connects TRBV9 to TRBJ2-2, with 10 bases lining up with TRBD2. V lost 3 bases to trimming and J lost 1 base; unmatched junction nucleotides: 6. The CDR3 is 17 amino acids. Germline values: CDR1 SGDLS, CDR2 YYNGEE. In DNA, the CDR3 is TGTGCCAGCAGCGAAACTAGCGGGGTCGAGAACACCGGGGAGCTGTTTTTT. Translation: CASSETSGVENTGELFF.

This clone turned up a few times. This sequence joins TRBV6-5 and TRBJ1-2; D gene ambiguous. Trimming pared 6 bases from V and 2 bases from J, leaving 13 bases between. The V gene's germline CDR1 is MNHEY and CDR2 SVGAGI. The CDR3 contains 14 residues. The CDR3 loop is CASRPRAENYGYTF. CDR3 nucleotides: TGTGCCAGCAGGCCTCGTGCCGAGAACTATGGCTACACCTTC.

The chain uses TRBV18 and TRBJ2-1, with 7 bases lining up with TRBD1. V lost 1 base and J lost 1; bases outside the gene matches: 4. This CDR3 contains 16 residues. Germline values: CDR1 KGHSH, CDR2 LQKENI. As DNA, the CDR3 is TGTGCCAGCTCACCACTTCAGGGGGAGTCCTACAATGAGCAGTTCTTC. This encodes CASSPLQGESYNEQFF. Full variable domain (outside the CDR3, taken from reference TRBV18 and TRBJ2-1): NAGVMQNPRHLVRRRGQEARLRCSPMKGHSHVYWYRQLPEEGLKFMVYLQKENIIDESGMPKERFSAEFPKEGPSILRIQQVVRGDSAAYFCASSPLQGESYNEQFFGPGTRLTVL.

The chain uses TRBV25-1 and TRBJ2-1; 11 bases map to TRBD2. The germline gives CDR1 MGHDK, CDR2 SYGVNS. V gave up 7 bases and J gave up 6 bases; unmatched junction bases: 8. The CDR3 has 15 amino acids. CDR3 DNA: TGTGCCAGCAACCCGCTAGCGGGGGGTCCCAATGAGCAGTTCTTC. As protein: CASNPLAGGPNEQFF.

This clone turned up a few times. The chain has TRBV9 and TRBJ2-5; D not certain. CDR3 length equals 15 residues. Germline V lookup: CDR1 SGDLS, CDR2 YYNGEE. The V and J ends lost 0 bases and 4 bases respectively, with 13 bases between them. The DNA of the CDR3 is TGTGCCAGCAGCGTAGGGGGATTTAATGCAGAGACCCAGTACTTC. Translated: CASSVGGFNAETQYF. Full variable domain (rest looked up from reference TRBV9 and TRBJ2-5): DSGVTQTPKHLITATGQRVTLRCSPRSGDLSVYWYQQSLDQGLQFLIQYYNGEERAKGNILERFSAQQFPDLHSELNLSSLELGDSALYFCASSVGGFNAETQYFGPGTRLLVL.

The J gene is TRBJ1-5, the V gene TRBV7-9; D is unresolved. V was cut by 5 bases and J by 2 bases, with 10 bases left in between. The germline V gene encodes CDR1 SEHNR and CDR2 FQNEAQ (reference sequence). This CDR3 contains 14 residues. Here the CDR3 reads CASSVAGGNQPQHF. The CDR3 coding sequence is TGTGCCAGCAGCGTGGCCGGTGGCAATCAGCCCCAGCATTTT.

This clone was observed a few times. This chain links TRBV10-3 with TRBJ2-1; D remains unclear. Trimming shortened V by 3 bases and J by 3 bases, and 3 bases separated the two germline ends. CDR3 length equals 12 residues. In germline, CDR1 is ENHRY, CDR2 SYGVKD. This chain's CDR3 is CAISDNYNEQFF. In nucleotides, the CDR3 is TGTGCCATCAGTGACAACTACAATGAGCAGTTCTTC.

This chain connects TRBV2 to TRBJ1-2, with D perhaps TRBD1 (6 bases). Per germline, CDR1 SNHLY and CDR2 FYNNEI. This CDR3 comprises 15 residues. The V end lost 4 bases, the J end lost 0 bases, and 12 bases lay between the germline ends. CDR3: CASSGTDLTNYGYTF. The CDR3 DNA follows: TGTGCCAGCAGTGGGACAGACCTCACTAACTATGGCTACACCTTC.

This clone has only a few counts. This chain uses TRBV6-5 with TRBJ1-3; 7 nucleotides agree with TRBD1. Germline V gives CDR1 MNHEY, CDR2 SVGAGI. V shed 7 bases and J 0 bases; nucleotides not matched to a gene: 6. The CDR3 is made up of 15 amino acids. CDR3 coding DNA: TGTGCCAGCACCCGACAGGGAGACTCTGGAAACACCATATATTTT. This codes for CASTRQGDSGNTIYF.

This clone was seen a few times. The chain's CDR3 is CASSAGRGVFRSEKLFF. For the CDR3, the DNA is TGTGCCAGCAGCGCGGGCCGGGGAGTCTTTCGGAGTGAAAAACTGTTTTTT. The chain joins TRBV7-9 to TRBJ1-4; D gene uncertain. The length of the CDR3 is 17 residues. The V end was cut by 5 bases, the J end by 7 bases, with 23 bases between. Germline V gene data show CDR1 as SEHNR and CDR2 as FQNEAQ (reference sequence).

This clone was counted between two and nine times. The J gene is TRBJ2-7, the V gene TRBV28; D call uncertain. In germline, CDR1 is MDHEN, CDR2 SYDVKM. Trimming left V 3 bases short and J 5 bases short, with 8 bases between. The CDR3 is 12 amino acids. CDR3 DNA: TGTGCCAGCAGTTTCTCCATAAACGAGCAGTACTTC. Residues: CASSFSINEQYF.

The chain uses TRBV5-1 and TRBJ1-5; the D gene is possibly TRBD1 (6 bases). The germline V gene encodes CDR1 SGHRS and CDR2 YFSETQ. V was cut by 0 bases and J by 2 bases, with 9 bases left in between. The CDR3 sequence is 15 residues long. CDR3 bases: TGCGCCAGCAGCTTGGATTCAGGGGGCAATCAGCCCCAGCATTTT. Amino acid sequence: CASSLDSGGNQPQHF.

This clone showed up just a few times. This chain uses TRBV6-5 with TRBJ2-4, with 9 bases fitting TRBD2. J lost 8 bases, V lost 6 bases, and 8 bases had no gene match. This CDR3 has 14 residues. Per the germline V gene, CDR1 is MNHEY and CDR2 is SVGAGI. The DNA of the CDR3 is TGTGCCAGCAGCCCTCTAGCGGGGCGAGACATTCAGTACTTC. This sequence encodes CASSPLAGRDIQYF.

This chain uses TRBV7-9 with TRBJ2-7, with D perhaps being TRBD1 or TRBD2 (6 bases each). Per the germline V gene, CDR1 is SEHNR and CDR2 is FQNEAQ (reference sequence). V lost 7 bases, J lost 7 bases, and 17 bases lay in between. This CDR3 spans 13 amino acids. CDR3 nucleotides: TGTGCCAGCACCCCCACGGGGGCGGGAGAGCAGTACTTC. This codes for CASTPTGAGEQYF.